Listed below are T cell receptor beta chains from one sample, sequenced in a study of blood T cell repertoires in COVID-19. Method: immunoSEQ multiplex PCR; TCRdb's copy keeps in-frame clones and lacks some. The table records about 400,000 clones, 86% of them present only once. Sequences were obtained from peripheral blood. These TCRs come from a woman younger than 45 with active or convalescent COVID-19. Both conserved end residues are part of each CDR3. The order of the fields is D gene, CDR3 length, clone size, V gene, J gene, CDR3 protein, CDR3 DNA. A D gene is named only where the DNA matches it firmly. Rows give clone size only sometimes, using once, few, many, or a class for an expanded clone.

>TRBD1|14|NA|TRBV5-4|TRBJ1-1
CASSSITGAPEAFF
TGTGCCAGCAGCTCCATTACAGGGGCTCCTGAAGCTTTCTTT
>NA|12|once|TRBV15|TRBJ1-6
CATSRVDSPLHF
TGTGCCACCAGCAGAGTAGATTCACCCCTCCACTTT
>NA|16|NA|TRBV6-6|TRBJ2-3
CASSYSAVLGGDTQYF
TGTGCCAGCAGTTACTCGGCGGTCCTCGGAGGAGATACGCAGTATTTT
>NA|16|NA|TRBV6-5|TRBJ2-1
CASSYSSEASHGEQFF
TGTGCCAGCAGTTACTCGTCCGAAGCTAGCCATGGTGAGCAGTTCTTC
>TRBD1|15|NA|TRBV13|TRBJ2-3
CASSLAGQVADTQYF
TGTGCCAGCAGCTTAGCGGGACAGGTCGCAGATACGCAGTATTTT
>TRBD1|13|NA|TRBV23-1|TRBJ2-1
CAGRQGRYNEQFF
TGCGCCGGAAGACAGGGACGATACAATGAGCAGTTCTTC
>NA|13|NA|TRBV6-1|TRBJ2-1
CASSERGRNEQFF
TGTGCCAGCAGTGAAAGGGGCAGGAATGAGCAGTTCTTC
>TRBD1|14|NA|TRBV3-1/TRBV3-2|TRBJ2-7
CASSPGTVGYEQYF
TGTGCCAGCAGTCCCGGGACAGTCGGCTACGAGCAGTACTTC
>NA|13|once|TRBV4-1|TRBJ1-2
CASSQRGGYGYTF
TGCGCCAGCAGCCAACGAGGTGGCTATGGCTACACCTTC
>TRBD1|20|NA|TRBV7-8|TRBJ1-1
CASSLLTGENSVSADTEAFF
TGTGCCAGCAGCTTATTAACAGGGGAAAATAGTGTTAGTGCTGACACTGAAGCTTTCTTT